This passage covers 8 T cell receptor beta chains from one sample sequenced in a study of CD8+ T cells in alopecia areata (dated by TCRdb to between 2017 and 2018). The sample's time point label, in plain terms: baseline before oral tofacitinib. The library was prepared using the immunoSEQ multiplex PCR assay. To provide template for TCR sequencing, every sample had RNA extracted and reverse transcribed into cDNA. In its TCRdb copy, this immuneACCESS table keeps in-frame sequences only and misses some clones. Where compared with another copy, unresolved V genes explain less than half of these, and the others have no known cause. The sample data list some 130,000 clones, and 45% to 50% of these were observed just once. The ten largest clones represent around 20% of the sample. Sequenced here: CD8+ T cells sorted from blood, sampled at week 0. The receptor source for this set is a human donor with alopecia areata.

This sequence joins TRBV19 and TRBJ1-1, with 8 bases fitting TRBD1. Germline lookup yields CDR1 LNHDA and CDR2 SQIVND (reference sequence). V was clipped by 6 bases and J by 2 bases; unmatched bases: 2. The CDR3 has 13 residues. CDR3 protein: CASRTGENTEAFF. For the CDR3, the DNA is TGTGCCAGTAGGACAGGGGAAAACACTGAAGCTTTCTTT. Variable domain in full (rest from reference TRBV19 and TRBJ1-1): DGGITQSPKYLFRKEGQNVTLSCEQNLNHDAMYWYRQDPGQGLRLIYYSQIVNDFQKGDIAEGYSVSREKKESFPLTVTSAQKNPTAFYLCASRTGENTEAFFGQGTRLTVV.

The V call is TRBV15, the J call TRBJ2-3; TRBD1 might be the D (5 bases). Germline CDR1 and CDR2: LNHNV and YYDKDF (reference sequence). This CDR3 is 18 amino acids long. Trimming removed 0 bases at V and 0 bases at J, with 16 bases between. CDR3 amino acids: CATSRDYTTEPSTDTQYF. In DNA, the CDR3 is TGTGCCACCAGCAGAGATTATACGACAGAGCCTAGCACAGATACGCAGTATTTT.

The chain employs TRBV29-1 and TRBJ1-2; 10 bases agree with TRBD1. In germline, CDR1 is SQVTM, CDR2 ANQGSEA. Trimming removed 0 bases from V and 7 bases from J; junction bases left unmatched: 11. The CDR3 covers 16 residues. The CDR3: CSVEDGSGGQGTGYTF. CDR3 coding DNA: TGCAGCGTTGAAGATGGTTCGGGGGGACAGGGGACTGGCTACACCTTC.

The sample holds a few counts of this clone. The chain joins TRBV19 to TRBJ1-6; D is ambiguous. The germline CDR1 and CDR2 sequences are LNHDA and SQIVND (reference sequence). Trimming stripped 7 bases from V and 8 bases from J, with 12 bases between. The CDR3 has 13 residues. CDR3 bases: TGTGCCAGTACCGACCTCTCTTATTCACCCCTCCACTTT. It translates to CASTDLSYSPLHF.

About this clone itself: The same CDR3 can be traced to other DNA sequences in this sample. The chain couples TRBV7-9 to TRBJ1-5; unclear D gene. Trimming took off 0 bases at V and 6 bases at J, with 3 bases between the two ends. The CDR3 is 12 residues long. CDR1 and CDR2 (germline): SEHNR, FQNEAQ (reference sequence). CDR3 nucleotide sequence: TGTGCCAGCAGCTTAGCGGGTCAGCCCCAGCATTTT. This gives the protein CASSLAGQPQHF. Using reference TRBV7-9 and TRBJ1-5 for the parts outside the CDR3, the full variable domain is DTGVSQNPRHKITKRGQNVTFRCDPISEHNRLYWYRQTLGQGPEFLTYFQNEAQLEKSRLLSDRFSAERPKGSFSTLEIQRTEQGDSAMYLCASSLAGQPQHFGDGTRLSIL.

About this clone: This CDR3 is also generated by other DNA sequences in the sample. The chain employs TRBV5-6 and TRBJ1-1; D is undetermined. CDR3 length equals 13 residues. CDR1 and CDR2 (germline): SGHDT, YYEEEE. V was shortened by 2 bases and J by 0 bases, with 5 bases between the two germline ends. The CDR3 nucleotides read TGTGCCAGCAGCTTAGGAGTGAACACTGAAGCTTTCTTT. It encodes CASSLGVNTEAFF.

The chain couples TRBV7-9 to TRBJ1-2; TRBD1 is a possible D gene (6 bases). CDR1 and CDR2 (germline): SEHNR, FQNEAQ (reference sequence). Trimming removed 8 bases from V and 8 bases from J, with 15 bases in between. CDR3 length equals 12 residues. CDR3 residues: CASARGARGYTF. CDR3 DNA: TGTGCCAGCGCGAGGGGGGCGCGGGGCTACACCTTC. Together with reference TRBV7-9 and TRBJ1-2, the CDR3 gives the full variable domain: DTGVSQNPRHKITKRGQNVTFRCDPISEHNRLYWYRQTLGQGPEFLTYFQNEAQLEKSRLLSDRFSAERPKGSFSTLEIQRTEQGDSAMYLCASARGARGYTFGSGTRLTVV.

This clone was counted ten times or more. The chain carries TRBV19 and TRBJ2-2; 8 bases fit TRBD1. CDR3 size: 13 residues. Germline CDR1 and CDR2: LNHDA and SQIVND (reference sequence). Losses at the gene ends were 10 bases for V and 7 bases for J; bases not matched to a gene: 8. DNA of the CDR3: TGTGCCATCCAAGGACAGGGTGACGGGGAGCTGTTTTTT. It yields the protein CAIQGQGDGELFF.